This TCR beta chain came from a study of T cell repertoires in cytomegalovirus infection. Study in general: Public TCR beta signatures marked donors with CMV infection and the matching HLA.

Turning to this clonotype: Its antigen is unidentified.

The CDR3 loop spans 12 amino acids. Germline V CDR1 and CDR2: SQVTM, ANQGSEA. Trimming left V 5 bases short and J 5 bases short, with 10 bases between. Overall study findings and caveats: CMV-specific TCR beta clonotypes restricted by HLA-C were the ones dominating the ex vivo response. Adding up the frequency of public TCR beta families identified people who carried CMV plus the relevant HLA.

From the reads, TCRdb called clonotypes with MiXCR, one entry per CDR3 protein. The data hold tens of thousands of distinct CDR3 sequences, with around 34% observed a single time. What was sequenced was PBMCs, sequenced either directly or after in vitro stimulation (not recorded which). The chain recombines TRBV29-1 with TRBJ2-1; tentatively, D is TRBD1 or TRBD2 (5 bases each). The sequence derives from a human donor in good health (CMV status not recorded). Some clones in this sample may be carry-over from other donors' samples. The CDR3 spells CSVLGANNEQFF. The CDR3 DNA reads TGCAGCGTTCTCGGGGCCAACAATGAGCAGTTCTTC.